This record covers a single T cell receptor beta chain. The data are from a study of blood T cell repertoires in COVID-19. Those enrolled, adults aged roughly 18 to 89 years, came from around 24 US areas. Participant reports of clinical history set cohort assignment. Per the study methods: Nucleated cell counts were estimated from reference gene primer amplification. Here immunoSEQ multiplex PCR was the method, and the copy in TCRdb shows in-frame clones only, minus some. The V and J calls and clone size are taken from that table; D and trimming were inferred from the DNA. The repertoire holds about 270,000 clones, around 90% seen once, with about 3% in the top ten. Trimming removed 0 bases from V and 1 base from J, with 8 bases in between. This CDR3 is built from 14 residues. Per the germline V gene, CDR1 is SGHNT and CDR2 is YYREEE (reference sequence).

The chain combines TRBV5-4 with TRBJ2-7; unclear D gene. Specimen: PBMCs or T cells enriched from blood (not recorded which). This TCR was recovered from a woman aged 45-65 years who had recovered from COVID-19. This CDR3 reads CASSLGRLSYEQYF. In DNA form, the CDR3 reads TGTGCCAGCAGCTTGGGTCGGTTGTCCTACGAGCAGTACTTC.